This T cell receptor beta chain was found in a study of T cell repertoires in cytomegalovirus infection. As regards this clonotype: Its target is not known.

Per germline, CDR1 ENHRY and CDR2 SYGVKD. CDR3 length equals 12 residues. The V end was cut by 8 bases, the J end by 5 bases, with 13 bases between. Using its own MiXCR run on the reads, TCRdb lists one record per CDR3 protein. The repertoire holds 750,000 to 900,000 distinct CDR3 sequences, with under 35% as singletons. The rearrangement links TRBV10-3 to TRBJ2-7, with D perhaps TRBD2 (6 bases). The origin of this receptor is a human donor in good health (CMV status not recorded). Some clones in this sample may be carry-over from other donors' samples. Here the sequenced sample was cultured CD8+ T cells from PBMCs, taken from culture after CMV antigen stimulation. The CDR3 spells CAIGGTTNEQYF. The DNA of the CDR3 is TGTGCCATCGGGGGGACCACGAACGAGCAGTACTTC.